Below, 30 T cell receptor beta chains from the same sample are listed, as sequenced in a study of post-analysis software for immune sequencing data. Study-level points and caveats: Four to six TRBV segments appeared more often in patients than in controls, and TRBV5-6, TRBV5-1 and TRBV20-1 were among these.

Their cognate antigens are unknown. Unique molecular identifiers tagged the TCR beta cDNA libraries. From the PCR reads, TCRdb called clonotypes with MiXCR, one entry per CDR3 protein. The sample holds about 180,000 distinct CDR3 sequences, roughly 31% seen once. The sequenced sample consisted of blood. The origin of the receptors is a girl between 10 and 17 years old with multiple sclerosis.

V is TRBV21-1 and J is TRBJ2-3; the tabulated D call, TRBD2, remains unverified against the DNA. TRBV21-1 is deemed a pseudogene. This CDR3 spans 16 amino acids. The CDR3 DNA reads TGTGCCAGCAGCTCGCGGCGAGGATCTAGCACAGATACGCAGTATTTT. Translation: CASSSRRGSSTDTQYF.

This clonotype was found a few times. This chain joins TRBV3-1 and TRBJ1-1; a weak D match, TRBD1 (5 bases). CDR1 is LGHDT, CDR2 YNNKEL, per germline (reference sequence). V lost 2 bases and J 1 base, leaving 11 bases between the germline ends. This CDR3 region has 15 residues. Here the CDR3 reads CASSQPGLGNTEAFF. CDR3 nucleotides: TGTGCCAGCAGCCAACCAGGGTTAGGGAACACTGAAGCTTTCTTT. Together with reference TRBV3-1 and TRBJ1-1, the CDR3 gives the full variable domain: DTAVSQTPKYLVTQMGNDKSIKCEQNLGHDTMYWYKQDSKKFLKIMFSYNNKELIINETVPNRFSPKSPDKAHLNLHINSLELGDSAVYFCASSQPGLGNTEAFFGQGTRLTVV.

Ten or more counts support this clonotype. The rearrangement uses TRBV6-4 and TRBJ2-1; D possibly matches TRBD1 or TRBD2 (6 bases each). The CDR3 loop spans 15 amino acids. Trimming cost V 0 bases and J 8 bases, with 14 bases left between them. Germline V gene lookup returns CDR1 MRHNA and CDR2 SNTAGT. In DNA form, the CDR3 reads TGTGCCAGCAGTGACTCGGTAGAGGGGGGAGATGAGCAGTTCTTC. It codes for CASSDSVEGGDEQFF.

This clonotype turned up a few times. The chain recombines TRBV5-5 with TRBJ1-2; a weak D match, TRBD1 (5 bases). This CDR3 contains 14 residues. Trimming pared 8 bases from V and 8 bases from J, leaving 22 bases between. CDR1 SGHKS and CDR2 YYEKEE come from the germline V gene (reference sequence). The CDR3 reads CASSMGVGVGGYTF. Here the CDR3 DNA reads TGTGCCAGTAGCATGGGGGTAGGGGTCGGAGGCTACACCTTC.

This clonotype was counted a few times. The chain carries TRBV5-1 and TRBJ2-7; 10 bases align to TRBD2. The CDR3 runs 16 residues. Trimming removed 6 bases from V and 0 bases from J; junction bases left unmatched: 9. CDR1 and CDR2 from the germline V gene are SGHRS and YFSETQ. The CDR3 sequence is CASNSWTSGSSYEQYF. CDR3 coding DNA: TGCGCCAGCAACTCATGGACTAGCGGAAGCTCCTACGAGCAGTACTTC.

For this clonotype: Since a much larger clone is just one base distant, this may be a read error. This rearrangement joins TRBV20-1 to TRBJ2-7; D is unresolved. Germline loops: CDR1 DFQATT, CDR2 SNEGSKA (reference sequence). CDR3 length equals 16 residues. Trimming pared 1 base from V and 9 bases from J, leaving 25 bases between. Here the CDR3 DNA reads TGCAGTGCTAGAGGGATTGGGTCAATCAAGTCTTTTGGGCAGTACTTC. It encodes CSARGIGSIKSFGQYF.

The chain combines TRBV20-1 with TRBJ2-2; possibly TRBD2 for D (6 bases). The CDR3 loop spans 14 amino acids. V was pared by 6 bases and J by 1 base, with 12 bases between. CDR1 is DFQATT and CDR2 is SNEGSKA in the germline V gene (reference sequence). Here the CDR3 reads CSATTSLNTGELFF. Here the CDR3 DNA reads TGCAGTGCCACGACTAGTCTGAACACCGGGGAGCTGTTTTTT.

This clonotype was recorded many times. The chain is built from TRBV4-2 and TRBJ2-7; possibly TRBD1 for D (6 bases). The CDR3 runs to 16 residues. Looked up from germline, CDR1 is LGHNA and CDR2 is YNFKEQ. Trimming removed 0 bases from V and 2 bases from J, with 14 bases in between. CDR3 nucleotide sequence: TGTGCCAGCAGCCAAGATCGGACAGAGGAAACCTACGAGCAGTACTTC. Translated, it gives CASSQDRTEETYEQYF.

This clonotype showed up just a few times. J is TRBJ2-1 and V is TRBV12-3 or TRBV12-4; D perhaps matches TRBD2 (5 bases). The CDR3 covers 15 residues. Trimming left V 7 bases short and J 7 bases short, with 20 bases between. The CDR3 sequence is CASTHPRQRRNEQFF. DNA of the CDR3: TGTGCCAGCACCCACCCCCGGCAGCGGAGGAATGAGCAGTTCTTC.

V is TRBV5-1 and J is TRBJ2-2; the match to TRBD2 covers 8 bases. The germline gives CDR1 SGHRS, CDR2 YFSETQ. The CDR3 spans 14 residues. The V gene end was trimmed by 4 bases and the J gene end by 7 bases; junction bases not matched to a gene: 6. As DNA, the CDR3 is TGCGCCAGCAGCCCTCGGGAGGGAATCGGGGAGCTGTTTTTT. The encoded protein is CASSPREGIGELFF.

The chain joins TRBV13 to TRBJ2-3; D ambiguous. This CDR3 region has 13 residues. V lost 1 base and J lost 5, with 7 bases in between. CDR1 and CDR2 from the germline V gene are PRHDT and FYEKMQ (reference sequence). The CDR3 reads CASSLVRRDTQYF. The CDR3 DNA is TGTGCCAGCAGCTTAGTAAGGAGAGATACGCAGTATTTT. Full variable domain (remainder filled in from reference TRBV13 and TRBJ2-3): AAGVIQSPRHLIKEKRETATLKCYPIPRHDTVYWYQQGPGQDPQFLISFYEKMQSDKGSIPDRFSAQQFSDYHSELNMSSLELGDSALYFCASSLVRRDTQYFGPGTRLTVL.

This clonotype was detected many times. V and J are TRBV4-1 and TRBJ2-1; 12 nucleotides agree with TRBD2. CDR3 size: 19 residues. The V gene's germline CDR1 is MGHRA and CDR2 YSYEKL. Germline trimming cut 4 bases from V and 3 bases from J; bases unmatched to any gene: 13. The CDR3 reads CASSPGTSGRRGIYNEQFF. For the CDR3, the DNA is TGCGCCAGCAGCCCCGGGACTAGCGGGCGGAGGGGGATCTACAATGAGCAGTTCTTC.

This chain links TRBV6-5 with TRBJ2-1; the match to TRBD2 covers 9 bases. Judging by the DNA end, TRBJ2-7 fits better; the J call may be wrong. The CDR3 length is 16 residues. From germline, CDR1 is MNHEY and CDR2 SVGAGI. The CDR3 sequence: CASSYSRGRGTNEQYF. The CDR3 region has the DNA TGTGCCAGCAGTTACTCACGCGGGAGGGGTACCAATGAGCAGTACTTC.

As for this clonotype: This sequence may be a read error, since a much larger clone differs from it by one base. This sequence joins TRBV29-1 and TRBJ2-6; 7 positions agree with TRBD2. Germline CDR1 SQVTM, CDR2 ANQGSEA. This CDR3 comprises 14 residues. J lost 1 base, V lost 4 bases, and 1 base had no gene match. The CDR3 is CSVGEGSGANVLTF. In nucleotides, the CDR3 is TGCAGCGTTGGGGAGGGATCTGGGGCCAACGTCCTGACTTTC.

CDR3 nucleotides: TGCGCCAGCATGGCCGACGCCTACGAGCAGTACTTC. It codes for CASMADAYEQYF. V and J are TRBV5-1 and TRBJ2-7; D gene ambiguous. Trimming removed 6 bases at V and 2 bases at J, with 9 bases between. Germline V CDR1 and CDR2: SGHRS, YFSETQ. CDR3 size: 12 residues.

The chain is built from TRBV7-2 and TRBJ1-5; TRBD1 aligns across 7 bases. The CDR3 sequence is 14 residues long. With 3 bases clipped from V and 7 bases from J, the junction kept 6 bases outside the gene matches. Germline V lookup: CDR1 SGHTA, CDR2 FQGNSA. The CDR3 is CASSFNRGVQPQHF. The CDR3 region has the DNA TGTGCCAGCAGCTTTAACAGGGGTGTCCAGCCCCAGCATTTT.

This clonotype showed up just a few times. J is TRBJ2-3 and V is TRBV10-1, with D possibly TRBD2 on 6 matching bases. Germline CDR1 and CDR2: WNHNN and SYGVQD (reference sequence). Trimming left V 3 bases short and J 2 bases short, with 15 bases between. The CDR3 totals 16 residues. The CDR3 is CASSDRAGWITDTQYF. The CDR3 DNA reads TGCGCCAGCAGTGATAGGGCGGGGTGGATCACAGATACGCAGTATTTT.

The rearrangement uses TRBV24-1 and TRBJ2-2; D call uncertain. This CDR3 has 14 residues. Trimming took off 4 bases at V and 1 base at J, with 6 bases between the two ends. Per the germline V gene, CDR1 is KGHDR and CDR2 is SFDVKD. DNA for the CDR3: TGTGCCACCAGTGAAGGGATGAACACCGGGGAGCTGTTTTTT. Its translation is CATSEGMNTGELFF.

This clonotype came up many times. This chain uses TRBV4-2 with TRBJ2-5; TRBD1 agrees at 10 bases. The V segment lost 1 base and the J segment 5 bases; nucleotides outside the gene matches: 10. The CDR3 is made up of 17 amino acids. Germline CDR1 and CDR2: LGHNA and YNFKEQ. CDR3 sequence: CASSQVYRDRGLETQYF. The CDR3, as DNA: TGTGCCAGCAGCCAAGTATACCGGGACAGGGGTCTGGAGACCCAGTACTTC.

In this sample, this clonotype turned up many times. The V gene is TRBV7-8, the J gene TRBJ2-7; 10 nucleotides line up with TRBD1. This CDR3 has 13 amino acids. Germline V gene lookup returns CDR1 SGHVS and CDR2 FQNEAQ. The J segment lost 2 bases and the V segment lost 6 bases, leaving 1 base of the junction unmatched. In nucleotides, the CDR3 is TGTGCCAGCAGGGACAGGGGGACCTACGAGCAGTACTTC. Its protein product is CASRDRGTYEQYF. Complete variable domain (other parts from reference TRBV7-8 and TRBJ2-7): GAGVSQSPRYKVAKRGQDVALRCDPISGHVSLFWYQQALGQGPEFLTYFQNEAQLDKSGLPSDRFFAERPEGSVSTLKIQRTQQEDSAVYLCASRDRGTYEQYFGPGTRLTVT.

The rearrangement joins TRBV18 to TRBJ1-4, with D perhaps TRBD1 (6 bases). Trimming cost V 3 bases and J 6 bases, with 14 bases left between them. There are 15 residues in the CDR3. Germline values: CDR1 KGHSH, CDR2 LQKENI. CDR3 DNA sequence: TGTGCCAGCTCACCTGAGACAGGAGCGGATGAAAAACTGTTTTTT. This sequence encodes CASSPETGADEKLFF.

Concerning this clonotype: This may be a read error: a much more frequent sequence differs by one nucleotide. The chain joins TRBV12-3 or TRBV12-4 to TRBJ2-7; D is perhaps TRBD2 (6 bases). With 4 bases removed from V and 2 bases from J, the gap between germline ends came to 15 bases. The CDR3 spans 15 residues. The CDR3 DNA is TGTGCCAGCAGTTCGGAGGGAGAAACGGCCTACGAGCAGTACTTC. Encoded protein: CASSSEGETAYEQYF.

To note about this clonotype: A much larger clone differs from this one at a single base, so this may be a read error. The V gene is TRBV5-1, the J gene TRBJ2-1; D not resolved. Germline V gene lookup returns CDR1 SGHRS and CDR2 YFSETQ. This CDR3 has 13 amino acids. CDR3 loop: CASSLAQPNGQFF. The CDR3 DNA sequence: TGCGCCAGCAGCTTGGCTCAGCCCAATGGGCAGTTCTTC.

V and J are TRBV18 and TRBJ2-3; D is unresolved. The V and J ends lost 6 bases and 5 bases respectively, with 12 bases between them. Per the germline V gene, CDR1 is KGHSH and CDR2 is LQKENI. The CDR3 extends over 13 amino acids. The CDR3 here is CASSQYARDTQYF. The CDR3 coding sequence is TGTGCCAGCTCCCAATATGCCAGAGATACGCAGTATTTT.

On this clonotype itself: Possible read error: a much larger clone is one base away. The chain uses TRBV7-9 and TRBJ2-5, with 11 bases aligning to TRBD2. The CDR3 runs to 19 residues. The junction had 19 bases not matched to a gene; V was cut back by 7 bases and J by 3 bases. CDR1 and CDR2 from the germline V gene are SEHNR and FQNEAQ (reference sequence). The CDR3 nucleotides read TGTGCCAGCAAGGGATACCAATCCACTAGCGGGAGCACCAAAGAGACCCAGTACTTC. Its protein is CASKGYQSTSGSTKETQYF.

This clonotype was recorded a few times. A read error may explain this, as a much larger clone is one base away. V and J are TRBV29-1 and TRBJ2-1, with 7 bases fitting TRBD2. CDR1 and CDR2 from the germline V gene are SQVTM and ANQGSEA. This CDR3 comprises 13 residues. Written as DNA, the CDR3 is TGCAGCGTTGAAGATCCTAGCGGCAATGGGCAGTTCTTC. Protein sequence: CSVEDPSGNGQFF.

This clonotype came up a few times. The V gene is TRBV3-1, the J gene TRBJ2-7, with unresolved D. The V gene's germline CDR1 is LGHDT and CDR2 YNNKEL (reference sequence). The CDR3 consists of 12 residues. Trimming removed 2 bases at V and 3 bases at J, with 5 bases between. CDR3 sequence: CASSQSDYEQYF. In DNA form, the CDR3 reads TGTGCCAGCAGCCAATCAGACTACGAGCAGTACTTC.

The rearrangement uses TRBV5-1 and TRBJ1-1, with D unclear. CDR1 and CDR2 (germline): SGHRS, YFSETQ. Deletions cut 3 bases from V and 1 base from J, with 10 bases between. The CDR3 covers 14 residues. The CDR3 is CASSYGGKNTEAFF. DNA of the CDR3: TGCGCCAGCAGCTATGGTGGGAAGAACACTGAAGCTTTCTTT.

This clonotype was recorded many times. The V gene is TRBV10-3, the J gene TRBJ2-7; D is uncertain. CDR1 is ENHRY, CDR2 SYGVKD, per germline. This CDR3 has 12 amino acids. V lost 5 bases to trimming and J lost 3 bases, with 8 bases between them. The CDR3: CAISPTHYEQYF. The CDR3 nucleotides read TGTGCCATCAGTCCAACACACTACGAGCAGTACTTC.

This clonotype was seen ten or more times. DNA of the CDR3: TGTGCCAGCGGCCCGGGACACATTTTCTATGGCTACACCTTC. This sequence encodes CASGPGHIFYGYTF. The gene calls are TRBV28 and TRBJ1-2; D is perhaps TRBD1 (6 bases). Germline V lookup: CDR1 MDHEN, CDR2 SYDVKM. The V and J ends lost 8 bases and 4 bases respectively, with 17 bases between them. This CDR3 has 14 amino acids.